This T cell receptor (beta chain) was recorded in a study of cytomegalovirus exposure and HLA in healthy donors. For the study at large: Within the Caucasian-associated ancestry cluster were roughly 79% of the 398 genotyped donors.

Study-level points and caveats: Fewer N-insertions than the approximately 610-donor mean were reportedly shown by an Asian-associated ancestry cluster in a later analysis. Later analysis demonstrated an association between a missense DCLRE1C variant and TCR beta V- and J-gene trimming. Confirmation in vitro established that a few CMV-associated chains were specific for CMV antigens.

Use of 60 Vbeta and 13 Jbeta primers characterized the PCR. Data came from immunoSEQ multiplex PCR; TCRdb stores just in-frame clones and leaves some out. The data show approximately 110,000 clones, about 78% seen once. Germline V CDR1 and CDR2: MNHEY, SVGAGI. The CDR3 is 11 amino acids. For this clone: The antigen remains undetermined. The junction shows a germline mismatch at one end, possibly a read error.

Sequencing input: PBMCs. The J gene is TRBJ2-7, the V gene TRBV6-5; D unclear. The receptor was derived from a woman aged 35 to 49 in good health and CMV-seropositive. In nucleotides, the CDR3 is TGTGCCAGCAGTGACGGTACTACTGAAGTCTTC. Translation: CASSDGTTEVF.